A single sample is the source of the 10 T cell receptor beta chains below, sequenced in a study of molecular identifiers for immune sequencing clone quantification. TCRdb analysed the PCR reads with MiXCR anew, one entry per CDR3 protein. The table lists tens of thousands of distinct CDR3 sequences, around 25% of them singletons. Sequencing used naive CD8+ T cells from blood, with Jurkat cell RNA spiked in. Stated subset: FACS-sorted CD8+CD4-CCR7+CD45RA+ naive T cells. The receptors here all came from a human donor in good health. Some libraries in this study had Jurkat cell RNA spiked in.

The rearrangement uses TRBV30 and TRBJ2-1, with 7 bases lining up with TRBD1. The CDR3 totals 15 residues. The J segment lost 9 bases and the V segment lost 5 bases, leaving 16 bases of the junction unmatched. The germline CDR1 and CDR2 sequences are GTSNPN and SVGIG (reference sequence). The CDR3 here is CAWSRGGRGFAEQFF. CDR3 bases: TGTGCCTGGTCGAGAGGCGGCAGGGGGTTTGCTGAGCAGTTCTTC.

The rearrangement links TRBV3-2 to TRBJ1-2; the table's D call, TRBD1, was not checked against the DNA. TRBV3-2 represents a pseudogene. There are 17 residues in the CDR3. The DNA of the CDR3 is TGTGCCAGCAGCCCCTATTACCGGGACAATTCTAACTATGGCAACACCTTC. Translation gives CASSPYYRDNSNYGNTF.

The gene calls are TRBV18 and TRBJ2-5; D gene uncertain. Per germline, CDR1 KGHSH and CDR2 LQKENI. V was pared by 6 bases and J by 1 base, with 12 bases between. The CDR3 sequence is 14 residues long. The DNA for the CDR3 is TGTGCCAGCTCGGCCCCAGCGATCCAAGAGACCCAGTACTTC. This translates into CASSAPAIQETQYF.

This clonotype was detected only a few times. The genes are TRBV2 and TRBJ1-1; D gene ambiguous. This CDR3 has 11 residues. V lost 8 bases, J lost 0 bases, and 4 bases lay in between. Germline V gene sequence: CDR1 SNHLY, CDR2 FYNNEI. CDR3 amino acids: CASYMNTEAFF. The CDR3 bases are TGTGCCAGCTACATGAACACTGAAGCTTTCTTT.

This clonotype was seen repeatedly, ten times or more. The gene calls are TRBV12-3 or TRBV12-4 and TRBJ1-1; no reliable D call. The CDR3 loop spans 12 amino acids. The V end was cut by 3 bases, the J end by 4 bases, with 6 bases between. In DNA, the CDR3 is TGTGCCAGCAGTTTTTATGGCACTGAAGCTTTCTTT. Protein product: CASSFYGTEAFF.

This clonotype has a handful of counts. A much larger clone differs by one base, so this may be a read error. The chain recombines TRBV4-1 with TRBJ1-5; a possible D gene is TRBD1 (5 bases). The CDR3 has 14 residues. The germline gives CDR1 MGHRA, CDR2 YSYEKL. The CDR3 sequence is CASSQPGANQPPHF. The DNA for the CDR3 is TGCGCCAGCAGCCAGCCCGGGGCGAATCAGCCCCCGCATTTT.

The chain couples TRBV24-1 to TRBJ2-1; D ambiguous. Trimming took off 4 bases at V and 6 bases at J, with 3 bases between the two ends. The germline gives CDR1 KGHDR, CDR2 SFDVKD. CDR3 length: 11 residues. The CDR3 DNA reads as TGTGCCACCAGTGACTCCAATGAGCAGTTCTTC. Protein sequence: CATSDSNEQFF.

The rearrangement links TRBV5-1 to TRBJ2-5; weak D call: TRBD1 (5 bases). Trimming stripped 0 bases from V and 4 bases from J, with 10 bases between. Per the germline V gene, CDR1 is SGHRS and CDR2 is YFSETQ. There are 14 residues in the CDR3. The CDR3 protein is CASSLEGQIETQYF. The CDR3 DNA sequence: TGCGCCAGCAGCTTGGAGGGGCAAATAGAGACCCAGTACTTC.

Only a few counts were recorded for this clonotype. This chain joins TRBV19 and TRBJ1-1, with no clear D. Per germline, CDR1 LNHDA and CDR2 SQIVND (reference sequence). The V gene lost 3 bases and the J gene lost 1 base, with 6 bases spanning the gap. The CDR3 extends over 13 amino acids. The CDR3 loop is CASSMIKNTEAFF. The CDR3 DNA follows: TGTGCCAGTAGTATGATTAAGAACACTGAAGCTTTCTTT. The complete variable domain, with remaining parts taken from reference TRBV19 and TRBJ1-1, reads DGGITQSPKYLFRKEGQNVTLSCEQNLNHDAMYWYRQDPGQGLRLIYYSQIVNDFQKGDIAEGYSVSREKKESFPLTVTSAQKNPTAFYLCASSMIKNTEAFFGQGTRLTVV.

At least ten counts were recorded for this clonotype. This chain joins TRBV7-9 and TRBJ1-1; D is ambiguous. The CDR3 has 14 residues. Trimming shortened V by 1 base and J by 0 bases, and 6 bases separated the two germline ends. Germline loops: CDR1 SEHNR, CDR2 FQNEAQ (reference sequence). CDR3 bases: TGTGCCAGCAGCTTAGTCCGGCTGAACACTGAAGCTTTCTTT. Translating gives CASSLVRLNTEAFF.